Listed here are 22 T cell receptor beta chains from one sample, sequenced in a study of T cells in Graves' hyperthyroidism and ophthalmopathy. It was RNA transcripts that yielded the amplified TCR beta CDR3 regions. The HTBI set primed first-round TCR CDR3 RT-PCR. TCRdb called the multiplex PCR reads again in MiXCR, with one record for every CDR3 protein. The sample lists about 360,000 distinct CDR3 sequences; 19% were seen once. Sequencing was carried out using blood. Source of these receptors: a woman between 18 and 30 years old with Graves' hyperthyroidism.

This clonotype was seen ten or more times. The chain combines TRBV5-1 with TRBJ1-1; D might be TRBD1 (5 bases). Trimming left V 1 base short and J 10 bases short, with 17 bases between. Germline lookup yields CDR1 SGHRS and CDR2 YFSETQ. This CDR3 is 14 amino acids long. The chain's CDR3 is CASSLSFRGTTAFF. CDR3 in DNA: TGCGCCAGCAGCTTGAGTTTTCGAGGGACCACAGCTTTCTTT.

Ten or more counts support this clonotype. The CDR3 nucleotides read TGCAGTGCCCGAAAGGGTGGGGGCGGCACTGAAGCTTTCTTT. Its translation is CSARKGGGGTEAFF. The V gene is TRBV20-1, the J gene TRBJ1-1; a possible D gene is TRBD1 (6 bases). The germline gives CDR1 DFQATT, CDR2 SNEGSKA (reference sequence). This CDR3 has 14 amino acids. With 6 bases removed from V and 4 bases from J, the gap between germline ends came to 18 bases.

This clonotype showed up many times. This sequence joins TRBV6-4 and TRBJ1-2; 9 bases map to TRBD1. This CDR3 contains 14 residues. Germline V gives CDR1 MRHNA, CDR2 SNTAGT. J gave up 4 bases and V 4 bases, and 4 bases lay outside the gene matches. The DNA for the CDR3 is TGTGCCAGCAGTGGTGGGACAGGGTCCTATGGCTACACCTTC. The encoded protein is CASSGGTGSYGYTF.

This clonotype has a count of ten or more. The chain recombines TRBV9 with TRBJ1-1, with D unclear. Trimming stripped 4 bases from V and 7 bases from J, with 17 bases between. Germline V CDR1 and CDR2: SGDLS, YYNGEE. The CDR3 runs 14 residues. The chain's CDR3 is CASSLYVVSDEAFF. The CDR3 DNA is TGTGCCAGCAGCTTATATGTGGTGTCGGATGAAGCTTTCTTT.

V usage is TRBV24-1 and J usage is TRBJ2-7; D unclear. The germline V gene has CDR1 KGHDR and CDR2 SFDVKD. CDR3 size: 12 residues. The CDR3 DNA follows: TGTGCCGCCAGTGCCGGGTCCTACGAGCAGTACGTC. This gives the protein CAASAGSYEQYV.

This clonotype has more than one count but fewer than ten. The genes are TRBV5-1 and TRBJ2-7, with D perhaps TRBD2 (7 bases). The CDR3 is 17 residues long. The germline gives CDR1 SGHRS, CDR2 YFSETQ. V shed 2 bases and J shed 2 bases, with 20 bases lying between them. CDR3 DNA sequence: TGCGCCAGCAGCTTCGGCGGGGGCCGTTCATCAGCCTACGAGCAGTACTTC. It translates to CASSFGGGRSSAYEQYF.

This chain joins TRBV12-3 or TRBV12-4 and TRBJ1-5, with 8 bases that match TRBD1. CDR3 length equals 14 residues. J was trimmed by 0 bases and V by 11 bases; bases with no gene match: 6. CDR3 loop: CAAGQGHSNQPQHF. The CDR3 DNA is TGTGCCGCTGGACAGGGCCATAGCAATCAGCCCCAGCATTTT.

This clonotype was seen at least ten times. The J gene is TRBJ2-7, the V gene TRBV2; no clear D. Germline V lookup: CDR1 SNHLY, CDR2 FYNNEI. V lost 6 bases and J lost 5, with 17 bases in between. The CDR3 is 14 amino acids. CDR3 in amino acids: CASRSRRVMDEQYF. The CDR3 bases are TGTGCCAGCAGGAGTCGTCGGGTAATGGACGAGCAGTACTTC.

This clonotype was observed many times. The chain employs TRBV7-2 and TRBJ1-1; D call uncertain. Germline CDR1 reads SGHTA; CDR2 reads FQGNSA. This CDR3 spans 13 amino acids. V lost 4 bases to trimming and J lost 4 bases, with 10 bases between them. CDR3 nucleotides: TGTGCCAGCAGCTCTCTAATGGGCACTGAAGCTTTCTTT. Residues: CASSSLMGTEAFF.

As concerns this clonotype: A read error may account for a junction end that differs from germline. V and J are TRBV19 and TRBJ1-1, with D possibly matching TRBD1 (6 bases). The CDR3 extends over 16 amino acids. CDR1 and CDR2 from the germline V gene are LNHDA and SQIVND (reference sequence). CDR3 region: CASSPLVRVGDTDAFF. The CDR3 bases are TGTGCCAGTAGCCCCCTGGTCAGGGTAGGGGACACTGATGCTTTCTTT. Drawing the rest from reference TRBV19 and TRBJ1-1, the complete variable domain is DGGITQSPKYLFRKEGQNVTLSCEQNLNHDAMYWYRQDPGQGLRLIYYSQIVNDFQKGDIAEGYSVSREKKESFPLTVTSAQKNPTAFYLCASSPLVRVGDTDAFFGQGTRLTVV.

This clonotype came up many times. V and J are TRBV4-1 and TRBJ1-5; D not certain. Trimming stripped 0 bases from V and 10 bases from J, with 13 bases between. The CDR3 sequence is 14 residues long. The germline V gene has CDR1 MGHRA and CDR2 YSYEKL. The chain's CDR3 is CASSQEGGSSPQHF. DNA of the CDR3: TGCGCCAGCAGCCAAGAGGGAGGGTCCAGCCCCCAGCATTTT.

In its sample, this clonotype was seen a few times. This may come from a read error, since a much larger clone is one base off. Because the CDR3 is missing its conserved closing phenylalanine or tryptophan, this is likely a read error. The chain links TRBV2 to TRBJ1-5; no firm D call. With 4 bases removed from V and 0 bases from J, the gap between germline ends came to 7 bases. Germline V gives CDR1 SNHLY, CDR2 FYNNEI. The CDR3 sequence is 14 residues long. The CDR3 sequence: CASSVQPSNQPQHL. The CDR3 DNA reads TGTGCCAGCAGTGTACAACCTAGCAATCAGCCCCAGCATTTG.

The CDR3 spells CASSQRVSGANVLTF. The CDR3 DNA reads as TGTGCCAGCAGCCAGAGGGTGTCCGGGGCCAACGTCCTGACTTTC. The chain employs TRBV3-1 and TRBJ2-6, with D maybe TRBD2 (5 bases). CDR3 length equals 15 residues. Germline loops: CDR1 LGHDT, CDR2 YNNKEL (reference sequence). V lost 3 bases and J 4 bases, leaving 10 bases between the germline ends. Filled out from reference TRBV3-1 and TRBJ2-6, the complete variable domain reads DTAVSQTPKYLVTQMGNDKSIKCEQNLGHDTMYWYKQDSKKFLKIMFSYNNKELIINETVPNRFSPKSPDKAHLNLHINSLELGDSAVYFCASSQRVSGANVLTFGAGSRLTVL.

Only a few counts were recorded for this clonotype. DNA for the CDR3: TGTGCCAGCAGCTCCGCCGGGGCCTACACTGAAGCTTTCTTT. Its translation: CASSSAGAYTEAFF. V and J are TRBV7-2 and TRBJ1-1, with D possibly TRBD1 on 5 matching bases. The CDR3 is 14 amino acids. Trimming cost V 4 bases and J 3 bases, with 12 bases left between them. The V gene's germline CDR1 is SGHTA and CDR2 FQGNSA. Full variable domain (rest looked up from reference TRBV7-2 and TRBJ1-1): GAGVSQSPSNKVTEKGKDVELRCDPISGHTALYWYRQSLGQGLEFLIYFQGNSAPDKSGLPSDRFSAERTGGSVSTLTIQRTQQEDSAVYLCASSSAGAYTEAFFGQGTRLTVV.

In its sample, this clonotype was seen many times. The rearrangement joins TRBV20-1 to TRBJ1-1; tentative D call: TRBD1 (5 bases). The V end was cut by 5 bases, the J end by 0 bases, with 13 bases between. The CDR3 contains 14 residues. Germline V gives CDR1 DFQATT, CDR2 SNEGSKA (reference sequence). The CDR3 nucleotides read TGCAGTGCTCCGGCCGGGGCTATGAACACTGAAGCTTTCTTT. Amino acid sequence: CSAPAGAMNTEAFF.

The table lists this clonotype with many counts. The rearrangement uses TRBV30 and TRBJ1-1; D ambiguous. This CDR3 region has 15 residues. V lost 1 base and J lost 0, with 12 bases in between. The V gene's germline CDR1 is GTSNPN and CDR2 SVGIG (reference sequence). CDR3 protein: CAWSGPELMNTEAFF. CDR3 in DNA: TGTGCCTGGAGTGGGCCAGAGCTCATGAACACTGAAGCTTTCTTT.

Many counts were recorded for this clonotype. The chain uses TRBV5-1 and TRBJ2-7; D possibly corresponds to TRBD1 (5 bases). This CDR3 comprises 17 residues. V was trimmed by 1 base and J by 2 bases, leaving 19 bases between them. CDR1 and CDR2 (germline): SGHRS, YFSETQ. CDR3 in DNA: TGCGCCAGCAGCTTGTATATGGGGCGGACCCACACCTACGAGCAGTACTTC. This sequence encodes CASSLYMGRTHTYEQYF.

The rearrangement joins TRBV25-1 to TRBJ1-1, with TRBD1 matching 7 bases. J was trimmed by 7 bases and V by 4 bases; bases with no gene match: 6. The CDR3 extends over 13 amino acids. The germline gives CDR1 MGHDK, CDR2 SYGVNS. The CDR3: CASSGDREGEAFF. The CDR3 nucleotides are TGTGCCAGCAGTGGCGACAGGGAGGGTGAAGCTTTCTTT.

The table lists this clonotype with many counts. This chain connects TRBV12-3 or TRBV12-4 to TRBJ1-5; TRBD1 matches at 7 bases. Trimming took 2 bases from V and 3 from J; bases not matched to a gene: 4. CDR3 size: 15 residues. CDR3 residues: CASSLRGPANQPQHF. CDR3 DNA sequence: TGTGCCAGCAGTTTAAGGGGGCCCGCCAATCAGCCCCAGCATTTT.

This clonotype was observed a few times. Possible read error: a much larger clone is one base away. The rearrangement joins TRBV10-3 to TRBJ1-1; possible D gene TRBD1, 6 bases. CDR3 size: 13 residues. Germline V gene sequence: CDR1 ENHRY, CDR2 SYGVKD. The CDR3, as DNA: TGTGCCATCTGTGAGTCAGGGGACACTGAAGCTTTCTTT. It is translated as CAICESGDTEAFF.

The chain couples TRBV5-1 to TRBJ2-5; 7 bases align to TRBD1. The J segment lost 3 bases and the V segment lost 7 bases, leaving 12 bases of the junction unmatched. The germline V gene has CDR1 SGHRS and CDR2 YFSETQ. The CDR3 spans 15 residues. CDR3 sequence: CASSPRSGTEETQYF. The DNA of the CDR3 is TGCGCCAGCTCACCACGGTCCGGGACAGAAGAGACCCAGTACTTC.

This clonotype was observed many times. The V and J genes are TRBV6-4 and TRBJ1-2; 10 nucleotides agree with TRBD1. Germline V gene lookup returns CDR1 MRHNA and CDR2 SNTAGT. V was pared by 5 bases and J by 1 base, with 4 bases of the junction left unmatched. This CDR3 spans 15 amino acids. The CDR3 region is CASSPTGGFNYGYTF. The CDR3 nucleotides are TGTGCCAGCAGTCCGACAGGGGGCTTTAACTATGGCTACACCTTC.